This TCR beta chain was found in a study of human T cells and chemical hapten exposure. TCRdb passed the RACE reads through MiXCR, listing each CDR3 protein once. The table includes some 80,000 distinct CDR3 sequences, 9.5% to 12% detected once. V lost 3 bases to trimming and J lost 3 bases, with 22 bases between them. This CDR3 contains 18 residues. CDR1 and CDR2 (germline): KGHSH, LQKENI. This clonotype has only a few counts. As for time point: patch test 1, 2 weeks after DPC sensitization. As to treatment: therapeutic diphenylcyclopropenone sensitization with weekly scalp DPC. The gene calls are TRBV18 and TRBJ2-3; perhaps TRBD2 as D (6 bases). The sequence was collected from a woman aged 45 to 65 with alopecia areata. Some clones in this sample may be carry-over from other donors' samples. The source was whole blood, collected in connection with sensitization to the hapten diphenylcyclopropenone (DPC). The CDR3 sequence: CASSPNGRGQEGTDTQYF. The CDR3 region has the DNA TGTGCCAGCTCACCCAACGGACGAGGGCAGGAGGGTACAGATACGCAGTATTTT.